One T cell receptor (beta chain) is described in this entry. Antigen: not known. These data come from a study of shared clonotypes between healthy human individuals. Study at large: Every donor yielded three CD4 naive, three CD4 memory, two CD8 naive and one CD8 memory plate.

Sequenced by immunoSEQ multiplex PCR; TCRdb stores in-frame clones only, minus some. The sample holds 2 million to 3 million clones, 85% to 95% seen once. Whole-study findings and limits: Sampling used blood alone; tissue repertoires probably differ.

This receptor was obtained from a man aged 18 to 30 in good health. Sequencing input: naive CD4+ T cells sorted from blood. The subset here: CD45RA+ positively selected.

The CDR3 bases are TGTGCCAGCAGTTACCCCGCGGGGTCCCGGGAGCTGTTTTTT. The encoded protein is CASSYPAGSRELFF. V usage is TRBV6-6 and J usage is TRBJ2-2; possibly TRBD2 for D (6 bases). Per the germline V gene, CDR1 is MNHNY and CDR2 is SVGAGI (reference sequence). This CDR3 spans 14 amino acids. V was pared by 2 bases and J by 9 bases, with 13 bases between.